These T cell receptor beta chains were read from a single sample in a study of early T cells in non-severe SARS-CoV-2 infection. Each CDR3 protein gets one entry after TCRdb re-called the 5' RACE reads with MiXCR. The data contain about 44,000 distinct CDR3 sequences, 20% to 25% of them singletons. The sample here was whole blood, taken at baseline. The receptor source for this set is an adult who was a healthcare worker with PCR-confirmed SARS-CoV-2 infection or an uninfected control (not recorded which). The CDR3 runs from the conserved cysteine through the conserved F or W. A D gene is named only where the DNA matches it firmly. For some rows the clone size is stated as once, few or many, or as a class when expanded; others skip it.

v_gene	d_gene	abundance	j_gene	CDR3nt	CDR3aa
TRBV5-6	-	few	TRBJ1-1	TGTGCCAGCAGCTTGGCCCCCTCAGATGAAGCTTTCTTT	CASSLAPSDEAFF
TRBV30	TRBD1	-	TRBJ2-7	TGTGCCTGGACCGGGACAGGGGGCGGCGAGCAGTACTTC	CAWTGTGGGEQYF
TRBV7-2	TRBD1	-	TRBJ1-5	TGTGCCAGCAGCCCGTTCCAGGGGGCTGGCAATCAGCCCCAGCATTTT	CASSPFQGAGNQPQHF
TRBV13	-	few	TRBJ2-1	TGTGCCAGCAGCTTAGGTAGAGGGAGCGGGTCCTACAATGAGCAGTTCTTC	CASSLGRGSGSYNEQFF
TRBV10-3	TRBD1	-	TRBJ2-7	TGTGCCATCAGCGGGACAGAGGATTACGAGCAGTACTTC	CAISGTEDYEQYF
TRBV12-3/TRBV12-4	TRBD2	-	TRBJ2-1	TGTGCCAGCAGTCCAGCGGGGGGGCCGGGGAATGAGCAGTTCTTC	CASSPAGGPGNEQFF
TRBV2	-	-	TRBJ2-7	TGTGCCAGCAGTCTCGGGGACAACTTCTACGAGCAGTACTTC	CASSLGDNFYEQYF
TRBV4-2	-	few	TRBJ2-1	TGTGCCAGCAGCCAAGGGAGCGACTACAATGAGCAGTTCTTC	CASSQGSDYNEQFF
TRBV27	TRBD2	-	TRBJ2-7	TGTGCCAGCAGCGCGACTAGCGGGGCTTTAGGCGAGCAGTACTTC	CASSATSGALGEQYF
TRBV4-1	-	-	TRBJ1-4	TGCGCCAGCAGCCAAGTCTATGGGCGAGGTGAAAAACTGTTTTTT	CASSQVYGRGEKLFF
TRBV4-2	-	few	TRBJ2-1	TGTGCCAGCAGCCAAGAAAGAGGAAACAATGAGCAGTTCTTC	CASSQERGNNEQFF
TRBV6-2/TRBV6-3	-	-	TRBJ1-1	TGTGCCAGCAGTTGGGTGGCGAACACTGAAGCTTTCTTT	CASSWVANTEAFF
TRBV7-2	-	-	TRBJ1-3	TGTGCCAGCAGCTCCACAGGGAGGGCTGGAAACACCATATATTTT	CASSSTGRAGNTIYF
TRBV19	-	-	TRBJ1-1	TGTGCCAGTAGTATTCCGGGTATGAACACTGAAGCTTTCTTT	CASSIPGMNTEAFF
TRBV6-6	-	medium-sized	TRBJ2-2	TGTGCCAGCAGTTACCAGACAGGTTGGGCCGGGGAGCTGTTTTTT	CASSYQTGWAGELFF
TRBV18	-	-	TRBJ2-3	TGTGCCAGCTCACCTACAGGGCGAGATACGCAGTATTTT	CASSPTGRDTQYF
TRBV7-8	-	few	TRBJ1-6	TGTGCCAGCACCCCGCGGGGGCGCAGGACCCTCCACTTT	CASTPRGRRTLHF
TRBV30	-	-	TRBJ2-7	TGTGCCTGGAGTGTACATAGGGAAGTCGAGCAGTACTTC	CAWSVHREVEQYF
TRBV7-2	-	few	TRBJ1-5	TGTGCCAGCAGCTTAGGCGGGACAACGAATCAGCCCCAGCATTTT	CASSLGGTTNQPQHF
TRBV20-1	-	-	TRBJ2-1	TGCAGTGCTAGATCGGGGGACCCAGGACAAACTAATGAGCAGTTCTTC	CSARSGDPGQTNEQFF
TRBV6-5	TRBD1	few	TRBJ1-1	TGTGCCAGCGCCTCCGGGACAGGGCCTGAAGCTTTCTTT	CASASGTGPEAFF
TRBV11-2	TRBD1	-	TRBJ2-2	TGTGCCAGCAGCTTAAACAGGGGGAACACCGGGGAGCTGTTTTTT	CASSLNRGNTGELFF
TRBV29-1	TRBD1	few	TRBJ1-1	TGCAGCGCTAGACGTGGGACAGGCTCTCTGAACACTGAAGCTTTCTTT	CSARRGTGSLNTEAFF
TRBV7-9	TRBD1	-	TRBJ2-5	TGTGCCAGCAGCGGACAGGAATCTGAGACCCAGTACTTC	CASSGQESETQYF
TRBV6-2/TRBV6-3	-	few	TRBJ2-7	TGTGCCAGCAGCGAGGGCTACGAGCAGTACTTC	CASSEGYEQYF
TRBV5-4	-	few	TRBJ1-1	TGTGCCAGCAGCAAAGAAAGGGCCACTGAAGCTTTCTTT	CASSKERATEAFF
TRBV2	-	-	TRBJ2-7	TGTGCCAGCAGTGCGGGGCCCGTAACCTACGAGCAGTACTTC	CASSAGPVTYEQYF
TRBV12-5	-	-	TRBJ1-5	TGTGCTAGTGGCCTCAAATCAGGGGTGATTCAGCCCCAGCATTTT	CASGLKSGVIQPQHF
TRBV2	-	-	TRBJ2-5	TGTGCCAGCAGAGGGGAGACCCAGTACTTC	CASRGETQYF
TRBV9	TRBD1	few	TRBJ2-7	TGTGCCAGCAGCGCCGACGTTGGGGACAGGCCTTACGAGCAGTACTTC	CASSADVGDRPYEQYF
TRBV27	-	-	TRBJ1-1	TGTGCCAGCCTAGGGACGTGGAGCACTGAAGCTTTCTTT	CASLGTWSTEAFF
TRBV6-2/TRBV6-3	-	-	TRBJ2-3	TGTGCCAGCAGGGGACACCTTAGCACAGATACGCAGTATTTT	CASRGHLSTDTQYF
TRBV6-1	-	medium-sized	TRBJ2-3	TGTGCCAGCAGGGTTGGGACCACAGATACGCAGTATTTT	CASRVGTTDTQYF
TRBV2	TRBD1	few	TRBJ2-7	TGTGCCAGCAATCCGGGACAGGGTATCTACGAGCAGTACTTC	CASNPGQGIYEQYF
TRBV7-9	-	-	TRBJ1-1	TGTGCCGAAGGGGAGGGAAACACTGAAGCTTTCTTT	CAEGEGNTEAFF
TRBV7-9	-	few	TRBJ2-2	TGTGCCAGCAGCTTAGGCAGGAGCACCGGGGAGCTGTTTTTT	CASSLGRSTGELFF